One sample yielded the 9 T cell receptor beta chains listed below, sequenced in a study of cytomegalovirus exposure and HLA in healthy donors. The primer mix had 60 Vbeta and 13 Jbeta primers. TCRdb keeps only in-frame clones here, not all; method: immunoSEQ multiplex PCR. The data contain roughly 120,000 clones, roughly four fifths of them singletons. Sequencing input: PBMCs. Source of these receptors: a male donor in good health and CMV-seropositive.

V gene TRBV7-2 combines with J gene TRBJ2-2; the D gene is possibly TRBD1 (5 bases). The CDR3 totals 16 residues. V dropped 6 bases and J dropped 7 bases, with 21 bases sitting between them. Germline-derived CDR1 and CDR2 are SGHTA and FQGNSA. As DNA, the CDR3 is TGTGCCAGCAGAAATTCAATGGGGCTAAGAGGCGGGGAGCTGTTTTTT. Protein: CASRNSMGLRGGELFF.

This chain connects TRBV7-2 to TRBJ2-3; a weak D match, TRBD2 (6 bases). Germline lookup yields CDR1 SGHTA and CDR2 FQGNSA. This CDR3 has 15 amino acids. V was trimmed by 0 bases and J by 1 base, leaving 8 bases between them. CDR3 amino acids: CASSLASGRTDTQYF. The CDR3 nucleotides read TGTGCCAGCAGCTTAGCTAGCGGACGCACAGATACGCAGTATTTT. Full variable domain (rest looked up from reference TRBV7-2 and TRBJ2-3): GAGVSQSPSNKVTEKGKDVELRCDPISGHTALYWYRQSLGQGLEFLIYFQGNSAPDKSGLPSDRFSAERTGGSVSTLTIQRTQQEDSAVYLCASSLASGRTDTQYFGPGTRLTVL.

The J gene is TRBJ1-2, the V gene TRBV7-8, with TRBD1 matching 8 bases. The germline gives CDR1 SGHVS, CDR2 FQNEAQ. Germline trimming cut 1 base from V and 7 bases from J; bases unmatched to any gene: 2. CDR3 length: 13 amino acids. The CDR3, as DNA: TGTGCCAGCAGCTTAGAGGACAGGGTTGGCTACACCTTC. It translates to CASSLEDRVGYTF.

V and J are TRBV11-2 and TRBJ1-2; 7 bases align to TRBD1. Germline V gene lookup returns CDR1 SGHAT and CDR2 FQNNGV. This CDR3 is 16 amino acids long. Trimming at V came to 5 bases and at J to 5 bases, leaving 14 bases not matched to a gene. The CDR3 DNA sequence: TGTGCCAGCAGCCCCCAAACCGACAGGGTTCGGTATGGCTACACCTTC. Translating gives CASSPQTDRVRYGYTF.

The chain links TRBV7-2 to TRBJ2-5; D gene unclear. The V gene's germline CDR1 is SGHTA and CDR2 FQGNSA. With 5 bases removed from V and 4 bases from J, the gap between germline ends came to 11 bases. This CDR3 has 13 residues. CDR3 nucleotides: TGTGCCAGCAGCCCTGGCGGCAGAGAGACCCAGTACTTC. Its protein is CASSPGGRETQYF.

This clone occurred once. The chain recombines TRBV7-2 with TRBJ2-2; 9 bases agree with TRBD2. The V and J ends lost 4 bases and 6 bases, in that order; junction bases with no gene match: 9. Germline values: CDR1 SGHTA, CDR2 FQGNSA. This CDR3 has 16 residues. As DNA, the CDR3 is TGTGCCAGCAGCTCCCCGCTAGCGGGATTCGCCGGGGAGCTGTTTTTT. It specifies CASSSPLAGFAGELFF.

The V and J genes are TRBV28 and TRBJ2-7; TRBD1 matches at 12 bases. Germline CDR1 is MDHEN and CDR2 is SYDVKM. With V trimmed by 4 bases and J by 4 bases, 8 bases remained unmatched. CDR3 length: 16 residues. Written as DNA, the CDR3 is TGTGCCAGCAGTTCTCTGGGACAGGGGGCTTCTTACGAGCAGTACTTC. Translating gives CASSSLGQGASYEQYF.

The chain employs TRBV28 and TRBJ2-2; D not resolved. Trimming removed 7 bases from V and 5 bases from J, with 14 bases in between. The CDR3 is 14 residues long. Germline V gene data show CDR1 as MDHEN and CDR2 as SYDVKM. The CDR3 is CASKEVYNTGELFF. The CDR3 DNA reads as TGTGCCAGCAAAGAAGTCTATAATACCGGGGAGCTGTTTTTT.

This clone was seen once. This chain connects TRBV27 to TRBJ1-2, with TRBD1 identical over 8 bases. This CDR3 is 15 amino acids long. Trimming removed 0 bases from V and 7 bases from J; junction bases left unmatched: 7. Germline assignment: CDR1 MNHEY and CDR2 SMNVEV (reference sequence). CDR3 region: CASSLSQQGAPGYTF. CDR3 DNA: TGTGCCAGCAGTTTATCGCAGCAGGGGGCTCCTGGCTACACCTTC.